The rows below give T cell receptor beta chains drawn from one sample of a study of blood T cell repertoires in COVID-19. Sequencing was performed with immunoSEQ multiplex PCR; in TCRdb, only in-frame clones are kept and a portion is missing. The sample has about 59,000 clones, about nine tenths seen once. Sequenced input: peripheral blood. All receptors derive from a human donor in a cohort sampled during active COVID-19. Each CDR3 is given with its conserved first and last residue. The D gene is left open where the match is weak. Expanded clones get a size class; other rows say once, few or many, or leave the size out.

V gene: TRBV10-1; J gene: TRBJ1-1; clone size: .; D gene: TRBD1; CDR3 DNA: TGCGCCAGTGGGACAGGCCCTGCAGCGAACACTGAAGCTTTCTTT; CDR3 protein: CASGTGPAANTEAFF
V gene: TRBV11-2; J gene: TRBJ1-4; clone size: .; D gene: TRBD1; CDR3 DNA: TGTGCCAGCAGCCCACTATACAGGGGAGAAAAACTGTTTTTT; CDR3 protein: CASSPLYRGEKLFF
V gene: TRBV4-2; J gene: TRBJ2-3; clone size: medium-sized; D gene: TRBD2; CDR3 DNA: TGTGCCAGCAGCCAAGACGCTAGCGGGGGGCTCACAGATACGCAGTATTTT; CDR3 protein: CASSQDASGGLTDTQYF
V gene: TRBV5-1; J gene: TRBJ2-7; clone size: .; D gene: TRBD2; CDR3 DNA: TGCGCCAGCAGCTTGGGGCTAGCGGGGGACCTCTCCTACGAGCAGTACTTC; CDR3 protein: CASSLGLAGDLSYEQYF
V gene: TRBV27; J gene: TRBJ1-2; clone size: .; D gene: .; CDR3 DNA: TGTGCCAGCAGTTCCGCCGCGAGGGTCGTGTATGGCTACACCTTC; CDR3 protein: CASSSAARVVYGYTF
V gene: TRBV6-2/TRBV6-3; J gene: TRBJ1-5; clone size: .; D gene: TRBD1; CDR3 DNA: TGTGCCAGCAGTACAGGGGGTAAGCCCCAGCATTTT; CDR3 protein: CASSTGGKPQHF
V gene: TRBV6-1; J gene: TRBJ2-5; clone size: .; D gene: TRBD2; CDR3 DNA: TGTGCCAGCAGACCGGGACTACTACAAGAGACCCAGTACTTC; CDR3 protein: CASRPGLLQETQYF
V gene: TRBV27; J gene: TRBJ1-4; clone size: .; D gene: .; CDR3 DNA: TGTGCCAGCAGAAGGGGGGGCTATAAGGAAAAACTGTTTTTT; CDR3 protein: CASRRGGYKEKLFF
V gene: TRBV5-6; J gene: TRBJ1-4; clone size: .; D gene: .; CDR3 DNA: TGTCCCCCCAGCCGGCGGGGGGGCGGGGCCGGTCTTGGGGTTGAAAAACTGTTTTTT; CDR3 protein: CPPSRRGGGAGLGVEKLFF
V gene: TRBV19; J gene: TRBJ2-7; clone size: .; D gene: .; CDR3 DNA: TGTGCCAGTAGTAACACAGGGTCCAGTTACGAGCAGTACTTC; CDR3 protein: CASSNTGSSYEQYF
V gene: TRBV24-1; J gene: TRBJ2-7; clone size: .; D gene: TRBD1; CDR3 DNA: TGTGCCACCAGTGACCCCACCACCGGGACAGGTTTATACGAGCAGTACTTC; CDR3 protein: CATSDPTTGTGLYEQYF
V gene: TRBV19; J gene: TRBJ1-1; clone size: .; D gene: .; CDR3 DNA: TGTGCCAGTAGTATCAATGTAGGGGTCCCGAGTGAAGCTTTCTTT; CDR3 protein: CASSINVGVPSEAFF
V gene: TRBV19; J gene: TRBJ1-2; clone size: .; D gene: .; CDR3 DNA: TGTGCCAGTAGGAACAGTGCACTTCGCTATGGCTACACCTTC; CDR3 protein: CASRNSALRYGYTF
V gene: TRBV30; J gene: TRBJ1-5; clone size: few; D gene: .; CDR3 DNA: TGTGCCTGGAGTGCGGGGGGCACTCAGCCCCAGCATTTT; CDR3 protein: CAWSAGGTQPQHF
V gene: TRBV7-2; J gene: TRBJ1-3; clone size: few; D gene: .; CDR3 DNA: TGTGCCAGCAGCCCGACAGGAAACACCATATATTTT; CDR3 protein: CASSPTGNTIYF
V gene: TRBV6-5; J gene: TRBJ2-7; clone size: .; D gene: TRBD1; CDR3 DNA: TGTGCCAGCAGGCGACGGGACAGGCCTTTTGAGCAGTACTTC; CDR3 protein: CASRRRDRPFEQYF
V gene: TRBV6-1; J gene: TRBJ1-5; clone size: .; D gene: .; CDR3 DNA: TGTGCCAGCAGTGAAACAGGGTATAGCAATCAGCCCCAGCATTTT; CDR3 protein: CASSETGYSNQPQHF
V gene: TRBV9; J gene: TRBJ1-1; clone size: .; D gene: TRBD1; CDR3 DNA: TGTGCCAGCAGCCCCCTTGACAGGGGGGGCACTGAAGCTTTCTTT; CDR3 protein: CASSPLDRGGTEAFF
V gene: TRBV24-1; J gene: TRBJ2-7; clone size: .; D gene: .; CDR3 DNA: TGTGCCACCAGTGACCCTCGGAGCGGACCCAATACCCGGCAGTACTTC; CDR3 protein: CATSDPRSGPNTRQYF
V gene: TRBV7-9; J gene: TRBJ1-1; clone size: .; D gene: TRBD1; CDR3 DNA: TGTGCCAGCAGTCTTACAGGGGGGAGTGAAGCTTTCTTT; CDR3 protein: CASSLTGGSEAFF
V gene: TRBV19; J gene: TRBJ2-7; clone size: .; D gene: TRBD1; CDR3 DNA: TGTGCCAGTAGTCCCTCCCGACAGGGGGCGGGGGAGCAGTACTTC; CDR3 protein: CASSPSRQGAGEQYF
V gene: TRBV27; J gene: TRBJ1-1; clone size: once; D gene: TRBD1; CDR3 DNA: TGTGCCAGCATTGGATTGCCCAGTACTCGGACAGGGGGCAGGTCGACTGAAGCTTTCTTT; CDR3 protein: CASIGLPSTRTGGRSTEAFF
V gene: TRBV5-1; J gene: TRBJ2-1; clone size: once; D gene: TRBD2; CDR3 DNA: TGCGCCAGCAGCGATACTAGCGGGGCCAATGAGCAGTTCTTC; CDR3 protein: CASSDTSGANEQFF
V gene: TRBV6-4; J gene: TRBJ2-3; clone size: .; D gene: TRBD2; CDR3 DNA: TGTGCCAGCAGTGACTCTAGCGGGAAAGGGACAGATACGCAGTATTTT; CDR3 protein: CASSDSSGKGTDTQYF
V gene: TRBV11-3; J gene: TRBJ2-2; clone size: .; D gene: .; CDR3 DNA: TGTGCCAGCAGACTAACAGCAGGGACCGGGGAGCTGTTTTTT; CDR3 protein: CASRLTAGTGELFF
V gene: TRBV2; J gene: TRBJ2-7; clone size: .; D gene: .; CDR3 DNA: TGTGCCAGTGGGGCAGGCCACGAGCAGTACTTC; CDR3 protein: CASGAGHEQYF
V gene: TRBV19; J gene: TRBJ2-2; clone size: .; D gene: TRBD1; CDR3 DNA: TGTGCCAGTGGAAGGGACAGCCTCCCCCTAACAGGCGGGGAGCTGTTTTTT; CDR3 protein: CASGRDSLPLTGGELFF
V gene: TRBV7-2; J gene: TRBJ1-5; clone size: .; D gene: .; CDR3 DNA: TGTGCCAGCAGCCGTCGGAGGGGCCAGCAGCCCCAGCATTTT; CDR3 protein: CASSRRRGQQPQHF
V gene: TRBV5-4; J gene: TRBJ2-1; clone size: few; D gene: .; CDR3 DNA: TGTGCCAGCAGCTTGGATCTAGGGGCTTACAATGAGCAGTTCTTC; CDR3 protein: CASSLDLGAYNEQFF